These 17 T cell receptor beta chains came from one sample sequenced in a study of blood T cell repertoires in COVID-19. Here immunoSEQ multiplex PCR was the method, and the copy in TCRdb shows in-frame clones only, minus some. The sample shows approximately 150,000 clones, 75% to 85% of them seen only once. The specimen sequenced was peripheral blood. The source is a man aged 60 to 75 with acute or convalescent COVID-19.

The chain uses TRBV6-5 and TRBJ2-2; 9 bases are shared with TRBD1. From germline, CDR1 is MNHEY and CDR2 SVGAGI. V dropped 4 bases and J dropped 6; count of bases not matched to a gene: 3. This CDR3 comprises 14 residues. The CDR3 sequence: CASSSGTGSGELFF. CDR3 DNA sequence: TGTGCCAGCAGTTCCGGGACAGGGTCCGGGGAGCTGTTTTTT.

This rearrangement joins TRBV6-5 to TRBJ1-3; D remains ambiguous. The V gene's germline CDR1 is MNHEY and CDR2 SVGAGI. The V end lost 0 bases, the J end lost 0 bases, and 9 bases lay between the germline ends. This CDR3 is built from 16 residues. CDR3 in DNA: TGTGCCAGCAGTTACTCCTACAGCTTCTCTGGAAACACCATATATTTT. This gives the protein CASSYSYSFSGNTIYF.

The V gene is TRBV7-9, the J gene TRBJ2-1, with 11 bases lining up with TRBD2. Germline lookup yields CDR1 SEHNR and CDR2 FQNEAQ (reference sequence). V shed 5 bases, J shed 3 bases, and the junction held 15 bases outside the gene matches. This CDR3 has 19 amino acids. The CDR3 here is CASSVPGTSGRLFYNEQFF. CDR3 DNA: TGTGCCAGCAGCGTCCCCGGGACTAGCGGACGATTATTCTACAATGAGCAGTTCTTC.

V and J are TRBV18 and TRBJ1-2, with 8 bases matching TRBD1. Trimming removed 2 bases from V and 5 bases from J; junction bases left unmatched: 4. CDR1 and CDR2 (germline): KGHSH, LQKENI. This CDR3 is built from 14 residues. CDR3 protein: CASSPRQGIYGYTF. The DNA of the CDR3 is TGTGCCAGCTCACCAAGACAGGGGATATATGGCTACACCTTC.

With respect to this clone: This sample also contains other DNA sequences that code for the same CDR3. The chain is built from TRBV6-5 and TRBJ2-7; 7 nucleotides agree with TRBD1. Losses at the gene ends were 6 bases for V and 3 bases for J; bases not matched to a gene: 5. Looked up from germline, CDR1 is MNHEY and CDR2 is SVGAGI. This CDR3 comprises 13 residues. The CDR3: CASRPGQHYEQYF. The CDR3 coding sequence is TGTGCCAGCAGGCCGGGACAGCACTACGAGCAGTACTTC.

J is TRBJ2-3 and V is TRBV18, with D perhaps matching TRBD1 (5 bases). Trimming shortened V by 4 bases and J by 1 base, and 12 bases separated the two germline ends. CDR3 length equals 15 residues. The germline CDR1 and CDR2 sequences are KGHSH and LQKENI. This CDR3 is CASSQTVPRTDTQYF. In nucleotides, the CDR3 is TGTGCCAGCTCACAGACAGTCCCGCGCACAGATACGCAGTATTTT.

This clone was counted between two and nine times. The chain recombines TRBV28 with TRBJ2-1; D remains ambiguous. The V gene lost 3 bases and the J gene lost 7 bases, with 7 bases spanning the gap. Germline-derived CDR1 and CDR2 are MDHEN and SYDVKM. The CDR3 sequence is 12 residues long. The CDR3, as DNA: TGTGCCAGCAGTTTTACAGCTAATGAGCAGTTCTTC. Amino acids: CASSFTANEQFF.

This chain uses TRBV7-2 with TRBJ2-7, with TRBD2 identical over 9 bases. Trimming cost V 0 bases and J 6 bases; bases outside gene matches: 0. The germline V gene has CDR1 SGHTA and CDR2 FQGNSA. CDR3 length: 13 residues. This CDR3 reads CASSLASGGEQYF. CDR3 bases: TGTGCCAGCAGCTTAGCTAGCGGGGGCGAGCAGTACTTC.

The chain couples TRBV28 to TRBJ2-2; D is uncertain. This CDR3 contains 15 residues. V dropped 5 bases and J dropped 7 bases, with 17 bases sitting between them. Germline CDR1 and CDR2: MDHEN and SYDVKM. DNA of the CDR3: TGTGCCAGCAGTCTCCCGACTGGCGTCGGCGGGGAGCTGTTTTTT. It is translated as CASSLPTGVGGELFF.

The genes are TRBV19 and TRBJ1-5, with TRBD1 matching over 7 bases. This CDR3 has 15 amino acids. The ends lost 1 base at V and 8 bases at J; junction bases unmatched: 8. In germline, CDR1 is LNHDA, CDR2 SQIVND (reference sequence). The CDR3 sequence is CASSIGTGPSEPQHF. The DNA for the CDR3 is TGTGCCAGTAGTATAGGGACAGGACCCTCGGAGCCCCAGCATTTT.

V gene TRBV7-9 combines with J gene TRBJ2-5; D might be TRBD1 (6 bases). CDR3 length equals 14 residues. The V gene lost 5 bases and the J gene lost 1 base, with 11 bases spanning the gap. Germline V CDR1 and CDR2: SEHNR, FQNEAQ (reference sequence). The CDR3 is CASSLRGFQETQYF. CDR3 nucleotide sequence: TGTGCCAGCAGCCTCAGGGGTTTCCAAGAGACCCAGTACTTC.

The genes are TRBV2 and TRBJ2-1; 10 bases map to TRBD2. CDR3 size: 16 residues. V trimming: 2 bases; J trimming: 5 bases; junction bases outside the gene matches: 6. Germline CDR1 and CDR2: SNHLY and FYNNEI. DNA of the CDR3: TGTGCCAGCAGTGAAAGCCTAGCGGGAGCGGACAATGAGCAGTTCTTC. This encodes CASSESLAGADNEQFF.

The sample holds a few counts of this clone. The V call is TRBV7-9, the J call TRBJ2-1; no clear D gene. CDR1 and CDR2 from the germline V gene are SEHNR and FQNEAQ (reference sequence). The CDR3 loop spans 13 amino acids. V lost 2 bases to trimming and J lost 5 bases, with 7 bases between them. The CDR3 here is CASSLPLHNEQFF. CDR3 coding DNA: TGTGCCAGCAGCTTACCACTGCACAATGAGCAGTTCTTC.

This clone appeared once. The rearrangement links TRBV5-1 to TRBJ2-7; 8 positions match TRBD2. From germline, CDR1 is SGHRS and CDR2 YFSETQ. V shed 7 bases, J shed 3 bases, and the junction held 9 bases outside the gene matches. The CDR3 spans 14 residues. CDR3 DNA: TGCGCCAGCCGTTTAACTAGCGGTTACTACGAGCAGTACTTC. Translated, it gives CASRLTSGYYEQYF.

The gene calls are TRBV5-1 and TRBJ2-4; D is undetermined. The CDR3 totals 15 residues. V was trimmed by 0 bases and J by 1 base, leaving 8 bases between them. The V gene's germline CDR1 is SGHRS and CDR2 YFSETQ. The CDR3 nucleotides are TGCGCCAGCAGCTTGGATGGCTCTGCCAAAAACATTCAGTACTTC. Its protein is CASSLDGSAKNIQYF.

The rearrangement uses TRBV18 and TRBJ2-1; D gene uncertain. Germline loops: CDR1 KGHSH, CDR2 LQKENI. Between the trimmed V and J ends, which lost 2 bases and 1 base, there was a span of 9 bases. This CDR3 is built from 15 residues. The CDR3, as DNA: TGTGCCAGCTCACCAAGTAGCTTATCCTACAATGAGCAGTTCTTC. Its translation: CASSPSSLSYNEQFF.

The CDR3 DNA follows: TGTGCCAGCAGTTACCCCCCCGGTTGGCTAGCTGGCGAGCAGTACTTC. Translation gives CASSYPPGWLAGEQYF. The chain is built from TRBV6-5 and TRBJ2-7, with D perhaps TRBD2 (5 bases). CDR3 length equals 16 residues. Trimming stripped 2 bases from V and 6 bases from J, with 20 bases between. Germline CDR1 and CDR2: MNHEY and SVGAGI.